The 27 T cell receptor beta chains reported below all come from one sample, sequenced in a study of naive and memory T cell subsets. The treatment denotes: skin biopsy from PPD injection site in Mantoux-positive individual. A UMI-containing oligonucleotide was joined by 3' ligation to the TCR cDNA template. The SP2 primer and nested alpha and beta constant region primers amplified ligated cDNA in four rounds. TCRdb fed the UMI-ligation and nested PCR reads into MiXCR, producing one record per CDR3 protein. The sample has 35,000 to 40,000 distinct CDR3 sequences; about 10% are singletons. Source: skin, taken from a tuberculin skin test site. These receptors originate from an adult in good health.

This clonotype was counted only a few times. V is TRBV11-3 and J is TRBJ2-7, with 7 bases that match TRBD1. This CDR3 is built from 13 residues. Trimming cost V 7 bases and J 7 bases; bases outside gene matches: 10. Germline CDR1 SGHNT, CDR2 YENEEA. The CDR3 protein is CASIGTDTGEQYF. The CDR3 DNA reads as TGTGCCAGCATCGGGACAGACACCGGGGAGCAGTACTTC.

This clonotype was observed many times. The genes are TRBV2 and TRBJ2-3; D tentatively reads TRBD1 or TRBD2 (5 bases each). CDR1 SNHLY and CDR2 FYNNEI come from the germline V gene. The CDR3 loop spans 14 amino acids. V lost 2 bases to trimming and J lost 0 bases, with 6 bases between them. The DNA for the CDR3 is TGTGCCAGCAGTGAATGGGACAGCACAGATACGCAGTATTTT. It encodes CASSEWDSTDTQYF.

There are many counts of this clonotype. This chain joins TRBV20-1 and TRBJ2-7; the match to TRBD2 covers 15 bases. V shed 4 bases and J 3 bases; nucleotides not matched to a gene: 13. CDR1 and CDR2 (germline): DFQATT, SNEGSKA (reference sequence). The CDR3 runs to 18 residues. The CDR3 DNA reads TGCAGTGCTAAGGCCCCGGGGACTAGCGGGGGGAGCCTCTACGAGCAGTACTTC. Protein sequence: CSAKAPGTSGGSLYEQYF.

The table lists this clonotype with a few counts. V and J are TRBV5-1 and TRBJ2-3; D might be TRBD2 (5 bases). The ends were cut back, 3 bases at V and 1 base at J, with 18 bases in the middle. Germline V gives CDR1 SGHRS, CDR2 YFSETQ. CDR3 length: 17 amino acids. In DNA, the CDR3 is TGCGCCAGCAGCTCGGTCCTCACTAGGCTGGGCACAGATACGCAGTATTTT. Amino acid sequence: CASSSVLTRLGTDTQYF.

This clonotype came up many times. The chain combines TRBV7-2 with TRBJ2-7; tentative D call: TRBD2 (5 bases). The V end lost 1 base, the J end lost 3 bases, and 10 bases lay between the germline ends. Germline V gives CDR1 SGHTA, CDR2 FQGNSA. The CDR3 totals 14 residues. CDR3 residues: CASSLGSGFYEQYF. CDR3 sequence (DNA): TGTGCCAGCAGCTTAGGCTCGGGGTTCTACGAGCAGTACTTC. The variable domain in full, completed from reference TRBV7-2 and TRBJ2-7, reads GAGVSQSPSNKVTEKGKDVELRCDPISGHTALYWYRQSLGQGLEFLIYFQGNSAPDKSGLPSDRFSAERTGGSVSTLTIQRTQQEDSAVYLCASSLGSGFYEQYFGPGTRLTVT.

At least ten counts were recorded for this clonotype. Its ends do not fully match the called genes, so a read error is possible. The V gene is TRBV12-3 or TRBV12-4, the J gene TRBJ2-1; perhaps TRBD1 as D (7 bases). This CDR3 is 12 amino acids long. DNA of the CDR3: TGTGCCAGCAGTTTATTAGCAGGGGGGACACTCTTC. It translates to CASSLLAGGTLF.

This clonotype was recorded many times. This chain uses TRBV20-1 with TRBJ2-1, with 7 bases identical to TRBD2. V shed 3 bases, J shed 9 bases, and the junction held 5 bases outside the gene matches. Germline loops: CDR1 DFQATT, CDR2 SNEGSKA (reference sequence). The length of the CDR3 is 12 residues. CDR3 residues: CSASGRTGEQFF. The DNA of the CDR3 is TGCAGTGCTAGCGGGAGGACTGGTGAGCAGTTCTTC.

This clonotype has ten or more counts. This chain joins TRBV28 and TRBJ2-5; TRBD2 agrees at 7 bases. CDR1 MDHEN and CDR2 SYDVKM come from the germline V gene. The CDR3 covers 13 residues. V lost 6 bases and J lost 4; bases outside the gene matches: 5. In nucleotides, the CDR3 is TGTGCCAGCAGCCTCCCGGGAGGAGAGACCCAGTACTTC. This gives the protein CASSLPGGETQYF.

In its sample, this clonotype was seen many times. V usage is TRBV12-3 or TRBV12-4 and J usage is TRBJ1-5; D gene ambiguous. The CDR3 loop spans 15 amino acids. The germline V and J ends were trimmed by 4 bases and 4 bases, with 14 bases remaining between them. This chain's CDR3 is CASSSWDSRNQPQHF. The CDR3 coding sequence is TGTGCCAGCAGTTCCTGGGATTCACGAAATCAGCCCCAGCATTTT.

This clonotype was detected ten times or more. V is TRBV6-1 and J is TRBJ2-1; 9 bases map to TRBD1. The junction had 7 bases not matched to a gene; V was cut back by 2 bases and J by 8 bases. The germline V gene encodes CDR1 MNHNS and CDR2 SASEGT. CDR3 length: 15 residues. CDR3 sequence (DNA): TGTGCCAGCAGTGAATCAGGGGACAGGGTAGATGAGCAGTTCTTC. Amino acid sequence: CASSESGDRVDEQFF.

The table lists this clonotype with a few counts. The CDR3 region has the DNA TGTGCCAGCAGTTACTCGACCACTGAAGCTTTCTTT. Its translation is CASSYSTTEAFF. The chain carries TRBV6-6 and TRBJ1-1, with D hard to call. The V gene's germline CDR1 is MNHNY and CDR2 SVGAGI (reference sequence). Trimming removed 0 bases from V and 4 bases from J, with 3 bases in between. This CDR3 contains 12 residues.

The rearrangement uses TRBV21-1 and TRBJ1-2; the DNA was not compared with TRBD1, the D call given in the table. TRBV21-1 is a pseudogene locus. This CDR3 is built from 16 residues. The chain's CDR3 is CASSDIGAQGAYGYTF. The CDR3 nucleotides read TGTGCCAGCAGCGACATTGGGGCGCAGGGCGCCTATGGCTACACCTTC.

This clonotype showed up just a few times. The chain is built from TRBV12-3 or TRBV12-4 and TRBJ1-5; 8 bases fit TRBD1. With 6 bases clipped from V and 9 bases from J, the junction kept 7 bases outside the gene matches. The CDR3 extends over 13 amino acids. CDR3 protein: CASSWDRSSPQHF. CDR3 nucleotides: TGTGCCAGCAGCTGGGACAGGAGCTCGCCCCAGCATTTT.

This clonotype was recorded at least ten times. J is TRBJ2-6 and V is TRBV6-1, with 8 bases fitting TRBD2. Germline V gene sequence: CDR1 MNHNS, CDR2 SASEGT. The CDR3 is 17 amino acids. V was pared by 4 bases and J by 2 bases, with 7 bases of the junction left unmatched. CDR3 sequence reads: CASSVELAAAGANVLTF. The DNA for the CDR3 is TGTGCCAGCAGTGTGGAACTAGCGGCGGCTGGGGCCAACGTCCTGACTTTC.

The sample holds many counts of this clonotype. V is TRBV10-2 and J is TRBJ1-5; D gene unclear. Trimming stripped 0 bases from V and 0 bases from J, with 3 bases between. Germline assignment: CDR1 WSHSY and CDR2 SAAADI. This CDR3 spans 14 amino acids. CDR3 residues: CASSESHSNQPQHF. The DNA of the CDR3 is TGCGCCAGCAGTGAGTCACATAGCAATCAGCCCCAGCATTTT.

This clonotype occurred a few times. The rearrangement links TRBV7-8 to TRBJ2-1; 7 bases align to TRBD2. Germline CDR1 reads SGHVS; CDR2 reads FQNEAQ. With 5 bases clipped from V and 4 bases from J, the junction kept 8 bases outside the gene matches. This CDR3 region has 15 residues. The CDR3 nucleotides read TGTGCCAGCAGCCCCGGGACTACCGTTTACAATGAGCAGTTCTTC. Its translation: CASSPGTTVYNEQFF.

The sample holds a few counts of this clonotype. V and J are TRBV25-1 and TRBJ1-2; D unclear. V lost 4 bases and J 4 bases, leaving 13 bases between the germline ends. Germline V gives CDR1 MGHDK, CDR2 SYGVNS. The length of the CDR3 is 14 residues. In DNA form, the CDR3 reads TGTGCCAGCAGTGCGATTCAGGTCTTCTATGGCTACACCTTC. This codes for CASSAIQVFYGYTF.

The CDR3 nucleotides are TGTGCCAGCAGCTTACAGGGGGCTGCCGGGGAGCTGTTTTTT. Its translation is CASSLQGAAGELFF. This chain links TRBV7-9 with TRBJ2-2, with 8 bases identical to TRBD1. Germline V lookup: CDR1 SEHNR, CDR2 FQNEAQ (reference sequence). CDR3 size: 14 residues. The V segment lost 2 bases and the J segment 6 bases; nucleotides outside the gene matches: 2.

There are many counts of this clonotype. The chain carries TRBV19 and TRBJ1-3; no definite D call. V shed 4 bases and J shed 0 bases, with 7 bases lying between them. There are 14 residues in the CDR3. CDR1 is LNHDA, CDR2 SQIVND, per germline (reference sequence). CDR3 nucleotide sequence: TGTGCCAGTAGTACTATAGGCTCTGGAAACACCATATATTTT. It translates to CASSTIGSGNTIYF.

This clonotype was seen many times. V gene TRBV7-9 combines with J gene TRBJ2-1; no clear D. V was pared by 5 bases and J by 9 bases, with 20 bases between. Germline V CDR1 and CDR2: SEHNR, FQNEAQ (reference sequence). The CDR3 has 15 amino acids. The CDR3 here is CASSTRVGEAGEQFF. CDR3 sequence (DNA): TGTGCCAGCAGCACACGGGTAGGAGAGGCTGGTGAGCAGTTCTTC.

The chain couples TRBV6-5 to TRBJ2-7; D possibly matches TRBD1 or TRBD2 (5 bases each). Germline CDR1 is MNHEY and CDR2 is SVGAGI. The CDR3 contains 15 residues. The ends were cut back, 5 bases at V and 5 bases at J, with 19 bases in the middle. The CDR3 nucleotides are TGTGCCAGCAGTCTCTTTGGGGCCCGGGGTGACGAGCAGTACTTC. Translated, it gives CASSLFGARGDEQYF.

This clonotype was recorded at least ten times. This chain uses TRBV7-6 with TRBJ2-1, with a tentative D call TRBD2 (6 bases). V dropped 3 bases and J dropped 2 bases, with 11 bases sitting between them. CDR1 and CDR2 from the germline V gene are SGHVS and FNYEAQ. CDR3 length equals 15 residues. The CDR3 sequence is CASSFGGAAYNEQFF. The CDR3 DNA reads TGTGCCAGCAGCTTTGGCGGGGCCGCCTACAATGAGCAGTTCTTC.

The chain employs TRBV7-3 and TRBJ2-3, with D possibly matching TRBD2 (6 bases). The CDR3 is 16 amino acids. Germline V gene lookup returns CDR1 SGHTA and CDR2 FQGTGA. V shed 4 bases and J shed 7 bases, with 21 bases lying between them. The CDR3 DNA follows: TGTGCCAGCAGCTCACGCCCCGGGACTGCCTTAAATACGCAGTATTTT. It yields the protein CASSSRPGTALNTQYF.

There are a few counts of this clonotype. V and J are TRBV7-2 and TRBJ2-1; tentative D call: TRBD1 (5 bases). CDR1 SGHTA and CDR2 FQGNSA come from the germline V gene. This CDR3 is 17 amino acids long. V lost 2 bases and J lost 4, with 18 bases in between. The CDR3 nucleotides read TGTGCCAGCAGCTTAAGGGTGGTGAGCGACAGTTACAATGAGCAGTTCTTC. Protein product: CASSLRVVSDSYNEQFF.

Only a few counts were recorded for this clonotype. This chain connects TRBV19 to TRBJ2-1; the D is unclear. Between the trimmed V and J ends, which lost 7 bases and 5 bases, there was a span of 15 bases. Germline-derived CDR1 and CDR2 are LNHDA and SQIVND (reference sequence). This CDR3 region has 14 residues. CDR3 region: CASTGFSANNEQFF. The DNA of the CDR3 is TGTGCCAGTACGGGCTTTTCGGCAAACAATGAGCAGTTCTTC. Full variable domain (remainder filled in from reference TRBV19 and TRBJ2-1): DGGITQSPKYLFRKEGQNVTLSCEQNLNHDAMYWYRQDPGQGLRLIYYSQIVNDFQKGDIAEGYSVSREKKESFPLTVTSAQKNPTAFYLCASTGFSANNEQFFGPGTRLTVL.

This chain joins TRBV27 and TRBJ2-3; TRBD2 agrees at 9 bases. The CDR3 is 17 amino acids. Per the germline V gene, CDR1 is MNHEY and CDR2 is SMNVEV (reference sequence). Trimming cost V 3 bases and J 4 bases; bases outside gene matches: 11. The CDR3 here is CASSFGVSGRGPDTQYF. In DNA form, the CDR3 reads TGTGCCAGCAGTTTCGGGGTTAGCGGGAGAGGCCCAGATACGCAGTATTTT.

There are a few counts of this clonotype. The chain is built from TRBV29-1 and TRBJ1-1; D is uncertain. Looked up from germline, CDR1 is SQVTM and CDR2 is ANQGSEA. V dropped 0 bases and J dropped 4 bases, with 21 bases sitting between them. CDR3 length: 17 residues. CDR3: CSVEEPGRTGGATEAFF. CDR3 nucleotide sequence: TGCAGCGTTGAAGAACCCGGGCGGACTGGAGGAGCCACTGAAGCTTTCTTT.